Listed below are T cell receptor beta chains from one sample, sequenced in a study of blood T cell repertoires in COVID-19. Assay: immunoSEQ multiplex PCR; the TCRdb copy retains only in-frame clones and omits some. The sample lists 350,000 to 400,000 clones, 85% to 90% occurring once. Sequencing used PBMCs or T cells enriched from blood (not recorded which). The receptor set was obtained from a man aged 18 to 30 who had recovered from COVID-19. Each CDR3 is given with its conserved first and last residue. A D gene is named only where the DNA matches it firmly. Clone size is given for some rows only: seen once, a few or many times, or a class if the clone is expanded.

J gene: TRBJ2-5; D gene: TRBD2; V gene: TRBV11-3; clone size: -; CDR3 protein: CASSLAGGGARETQYF; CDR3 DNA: TGTGCCAGCAGCTTAGCGGGCGGGGGGGCCCGAGAGACCCAGTACTTC
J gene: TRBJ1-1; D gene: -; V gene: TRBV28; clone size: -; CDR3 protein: CASSLKTSGRTEAFF; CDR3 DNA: TGTGCCAGCAGTTTAAAAACAAGTGGGAGAACTGAAGCTTTCTTT
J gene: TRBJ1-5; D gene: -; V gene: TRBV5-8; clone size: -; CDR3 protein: CASSLTILGNQPQHF; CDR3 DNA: TGTGCCAGCAGCCTGACAATTTTGGGCAATCAGCCCCAGCATTTT
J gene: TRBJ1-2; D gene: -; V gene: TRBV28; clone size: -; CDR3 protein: CASSLTALGRGGYTF; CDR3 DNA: TGTGCCAGCAGTTTAACTGCCCTGGGGAGGGGAGGCTACACCTTC
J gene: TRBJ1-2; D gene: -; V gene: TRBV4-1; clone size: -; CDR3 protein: CASSQDSPWAGDYGYTF; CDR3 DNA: TGCGCCAGCAGCCAAGATAGCCCATGGGCAGGGGACTATGGCTACACCTTC
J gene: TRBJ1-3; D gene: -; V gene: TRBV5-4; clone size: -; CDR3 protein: CASSHSSRNTIYF; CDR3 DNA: TGTGCCAGCAGCCACAGTTCTAGAAACACCATATATTTT
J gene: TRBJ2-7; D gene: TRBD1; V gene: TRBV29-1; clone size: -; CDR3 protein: CSVAPGQGYEQYF; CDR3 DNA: TGCAGCGTTGCCCCGGGACAGGGCTACGAGCAGTACTTC
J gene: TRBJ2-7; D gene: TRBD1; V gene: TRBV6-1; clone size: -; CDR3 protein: CASSESRGRNEQYF; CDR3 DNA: TGTGCCAGCAGTGAATCCAGGGGGCGGAACGAGCAGTACTTC
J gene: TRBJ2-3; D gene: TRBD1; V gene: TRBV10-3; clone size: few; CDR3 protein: CATEQGITDTQYF; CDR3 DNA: TGTGCCACAGAACAGGGGATAACAGATACGCAGTATTTT
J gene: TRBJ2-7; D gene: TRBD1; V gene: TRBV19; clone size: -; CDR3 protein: CASSNKQGLYEQYF; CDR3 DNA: TGTGCCAGTAGTAATAAACAGGGGCTGTACGAGCAGTACTTC
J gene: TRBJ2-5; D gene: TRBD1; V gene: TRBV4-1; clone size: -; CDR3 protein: CASSRPMGQGETQYF; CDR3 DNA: TGCGCCAGCAGTCGCCCGATGGGACAGGGAGAGACCCAGTACTTC
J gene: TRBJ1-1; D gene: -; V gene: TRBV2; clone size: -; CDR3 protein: CASGRGSDPEENTEAFF; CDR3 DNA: TGTGCCAGCGGGAGGGGGAGTGACCCCGAGGAGAACACTGAAGCTTTCTTT
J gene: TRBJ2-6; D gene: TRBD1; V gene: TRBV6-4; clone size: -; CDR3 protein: CAGGQRHRGTTSGANVLTF; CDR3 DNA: TGTGCGGGAGGCCAAAGGCACAGGGGGACCACCTCTGGGGCCAACGTCCTGACTTTC
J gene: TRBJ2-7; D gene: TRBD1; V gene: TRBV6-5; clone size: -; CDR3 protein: CASSYSSGQFSYEQYF; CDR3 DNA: TGTGCCAGCAGTTACTCGTCGGGACAGTTCTCCTACGAGCAGTACTTC
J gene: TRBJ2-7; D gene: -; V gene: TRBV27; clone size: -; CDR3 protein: CASSHDSKQQYF; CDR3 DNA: TGTGCCAGCAGCCACGACAGCAAACAGCAGTACTTC
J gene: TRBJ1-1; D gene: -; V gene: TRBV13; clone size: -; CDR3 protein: CASSFGTSPNTEAFF; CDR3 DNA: TGTGCCAGCAGCTTTGGGACTTCCCCGAACACTGAAGCTTTCTTT
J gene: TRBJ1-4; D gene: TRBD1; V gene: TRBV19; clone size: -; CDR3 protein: CASRTETGDGEKLFF; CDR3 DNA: TGTGCCAGTAGGACGGAGACAGGGGACGGTGAAAAACTGTTTTTT
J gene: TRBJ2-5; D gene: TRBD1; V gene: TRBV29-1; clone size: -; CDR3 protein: CSARTGVETQYF; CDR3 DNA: TGCAGCGCGCGGACAGGGGTCGAGACCCAGTACTTC
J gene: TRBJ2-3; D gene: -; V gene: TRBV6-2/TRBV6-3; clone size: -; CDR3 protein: CASSSKGWGGTDTQYF; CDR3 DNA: TGTGCCAGCAGTTCGAAGGGGTGGGGGGGCACAGATACGCAGTATTTT
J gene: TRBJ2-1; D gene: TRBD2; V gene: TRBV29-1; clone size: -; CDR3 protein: CSVVAGVYNEQFF; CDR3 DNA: TGCAGCGTTGTAGCGGGAGTTTACAATGAGCAGTTCTTC
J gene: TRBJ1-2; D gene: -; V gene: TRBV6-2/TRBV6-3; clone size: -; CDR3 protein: CASSYGSGYGYTF; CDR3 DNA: TGTGCCAGCAGTTATGGGAGTGGCTATGGCTACACCTTC
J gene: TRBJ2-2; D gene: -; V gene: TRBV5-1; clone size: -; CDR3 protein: CASGETKPTTGELFF; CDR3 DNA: TGCGCCAGCGGGGAGACAAAGCCTACCACCGGGGAGCTGTTTTTT
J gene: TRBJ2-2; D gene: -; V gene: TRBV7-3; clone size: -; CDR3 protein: CASSFNRPGQNTGELFF; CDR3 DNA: TGTGCCAGCAGCTTTAACCGACCGGGACAGAACACCGGGGAGCTGTTTTTT
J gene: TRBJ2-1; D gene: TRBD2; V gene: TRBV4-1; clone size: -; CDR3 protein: CASSQKGTSGQFF; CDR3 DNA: TGCGCCAGCAGCCAAAAAGGGACTAGCGGGCAGTTCTTC
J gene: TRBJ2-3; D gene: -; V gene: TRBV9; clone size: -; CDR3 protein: CASSVGTVGGGTDTQYF; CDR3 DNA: TGTGCCAGCAGCGTAGGTACGGTTGGCGGGGGCACAGATACGCAGTATTTT
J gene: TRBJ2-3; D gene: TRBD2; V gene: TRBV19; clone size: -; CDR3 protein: CASSPYRTSGSTDTQYF; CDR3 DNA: TGTGCCAGTAGTCCATACCGGACTAGCGGTAGCACAGATACGCAGTATTTT
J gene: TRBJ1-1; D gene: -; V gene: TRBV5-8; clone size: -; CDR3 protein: CASSSGQTRMNTEAFF; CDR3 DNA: TGTGCCAGCAGCTCTGGACAGACAAGGATGAACACTGAAGCTTTCTTT
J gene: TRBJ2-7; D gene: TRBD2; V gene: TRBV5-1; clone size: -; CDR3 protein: CASSTLAGPPRGSYEQYF; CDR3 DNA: TGCGCCAGCAGCACACTAGCGGGCCCCCCGAGAGGTTCCTACGAGCAGTACTTC
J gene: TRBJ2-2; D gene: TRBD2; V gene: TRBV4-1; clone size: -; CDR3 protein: CASSQETRRGGLATGELFF; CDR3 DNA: TGCGCCAGCAGCCAAGAGACCCGTCGGGGGGGACTGGCGACCGGGGAGCTGTTTTTT
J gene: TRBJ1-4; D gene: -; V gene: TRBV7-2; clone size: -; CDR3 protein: CASSLNQGTQRKLFF; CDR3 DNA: TGTGCCAGCAGCTTAAATCAGGGGACCCAAAGGAAACTGTTTTTT
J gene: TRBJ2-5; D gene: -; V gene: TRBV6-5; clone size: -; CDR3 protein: CASGRTLLQETQYF; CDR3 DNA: TGTGCCAGCGGTAGGACACTCCTCCAAGAGACCCAGTACTTC
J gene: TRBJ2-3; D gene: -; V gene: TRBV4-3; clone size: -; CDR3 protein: CASSQDLSGSTDTQYF; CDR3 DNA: TGCGCCAGCAGCCAAGATTTGTCAGGTAGCACAGATACGCAGTATTTT
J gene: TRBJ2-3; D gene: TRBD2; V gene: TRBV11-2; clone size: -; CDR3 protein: CASSTTTSPTTDTQYF; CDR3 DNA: TGTGCCAGCAGCACAACGACTAGCCCCACCACAGATACGCAGTATTTT
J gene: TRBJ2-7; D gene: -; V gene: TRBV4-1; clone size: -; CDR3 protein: CASSQYWRGQTAEQYF; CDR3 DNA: TGCGCCAGCAGCCAATACTGGAGGGGACAGACGGCCGAGCAGTACTTC
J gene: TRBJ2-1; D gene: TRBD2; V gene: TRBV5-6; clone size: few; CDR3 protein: CASSLGAGGPKGEQFF; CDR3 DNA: TGTGCCAGCAGCCTCGGCGCGGGAGGGCCTAAGGGTGAGCAGTTCTTC
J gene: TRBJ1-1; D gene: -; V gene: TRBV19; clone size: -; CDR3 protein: CASSTRPIGTYVWTEAFF; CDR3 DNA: TGTGCCAGTAGTACGAGACCCATCGGGACATATGTTTGGACTGAAGCTTTCTTT
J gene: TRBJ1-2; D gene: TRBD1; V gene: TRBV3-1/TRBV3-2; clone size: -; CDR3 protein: CASSHPQGGLGGYTF; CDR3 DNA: TGTGCCAGCAGCCACCCACAGGGGGGTTTAGGAGGCTACACCTTC
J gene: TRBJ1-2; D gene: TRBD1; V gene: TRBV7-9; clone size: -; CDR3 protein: CASSQRPGTGPYGYTF; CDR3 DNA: TGTGCCAGCAGCCAAAGACCCGGGACAGGGCCCTATGGCTACACCTTC
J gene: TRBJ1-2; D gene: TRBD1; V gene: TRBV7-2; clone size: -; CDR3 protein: CASSLDREGAHGYTF; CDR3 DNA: TGTGCCAGCAGCTTAGATCGAGAGGGGGCGCACGGCTACACCTTC
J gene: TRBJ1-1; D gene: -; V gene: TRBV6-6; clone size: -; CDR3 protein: CASRPGTMNTEAFF; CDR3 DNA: TGTGCCAGCAGGCCCGGGACAATGAACACTGAAGCTTTCTTT
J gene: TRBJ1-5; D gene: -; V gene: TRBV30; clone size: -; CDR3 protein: CAWSPQTNQPQHF; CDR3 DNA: TGTGCCTGGAGTCCCCAAACAAATCAGCCCCAGCATTTT
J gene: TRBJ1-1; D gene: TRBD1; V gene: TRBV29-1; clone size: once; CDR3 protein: CSVYGMDRVRLAFF; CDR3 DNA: TGCAGCGTATACGGGATGGACAGGGTTCGACTAGCTTTCTTT
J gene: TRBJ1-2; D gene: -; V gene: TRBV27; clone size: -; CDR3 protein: CASSFGPSGRGYTF; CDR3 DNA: TGTGCCAGCAGTTTCGGACCGTCGGGGAGGGGCTACACCTTC
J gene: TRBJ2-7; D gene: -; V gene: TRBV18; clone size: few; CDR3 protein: CASSPPNRDTEQYF; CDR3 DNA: TGTGCCAGCTCACCACCAAACCGGGACACCGAGCAGTACTTC
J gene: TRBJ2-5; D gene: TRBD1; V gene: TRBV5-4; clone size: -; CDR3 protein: CASTPTGGGGETQYF; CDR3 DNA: TGTGCCAGCACCCCTACAGGGGGCGGGGGAGAGACCCAGTACTTC
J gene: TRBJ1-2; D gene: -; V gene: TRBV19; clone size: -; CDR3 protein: CASSKILTGGYTF; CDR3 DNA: TGTGCCAGTAGTAAAATTCTTACGGGGGGCTACACCTTC
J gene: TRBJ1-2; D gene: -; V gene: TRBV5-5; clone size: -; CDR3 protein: CASSSSPGNYGYTF; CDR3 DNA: TGTGCCAGCAGCTCCTCGCCAGGGAACTATGGCTACACCTTC
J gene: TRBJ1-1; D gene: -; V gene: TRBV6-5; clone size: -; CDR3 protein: CASSLGLNRNTEAFF; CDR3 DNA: TGTGCCAGCAGCCTGGGACTCAATAGGAACACTGAAGCTTTCTTT
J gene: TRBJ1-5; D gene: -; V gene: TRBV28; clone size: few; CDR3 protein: CASSPRRPYSNQPQHF; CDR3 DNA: TGTGCCAGCAGCCCCCGGAGGCCGTATAGCAATCAGCCCCAGCATTTT
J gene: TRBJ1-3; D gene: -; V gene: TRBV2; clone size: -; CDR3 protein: CASSSGRETLAGNTIYF; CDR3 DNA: TGTGCCAGCAGTTCTGGCAGGGAAACTTTGGCTGGAAACACCATATATTTT
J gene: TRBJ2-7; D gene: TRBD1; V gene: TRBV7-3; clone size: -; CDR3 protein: CASSSGTGAYEQYF; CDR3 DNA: TGTGCCAGCAGCTCTGGGACAGGAGCCTACGAGCAGTACTTC
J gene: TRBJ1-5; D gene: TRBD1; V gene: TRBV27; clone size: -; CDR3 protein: CASSSYTSGGTSNQPQHF; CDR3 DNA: TGTGCCAGCAGTTCCTATACATCAGGGGGGACGAGCAATCAGCCCCAGCATTTT
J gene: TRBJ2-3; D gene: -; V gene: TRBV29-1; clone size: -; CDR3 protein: CSVAGRSTDTQYF; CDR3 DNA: TGCAGCGTTGCTGGGAGGAGCACAGATACGCAGTATTTT
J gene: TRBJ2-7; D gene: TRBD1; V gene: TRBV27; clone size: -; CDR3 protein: CASSLQTGYEQYF; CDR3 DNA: TGTGCCAGCAGTTTACAGACAGGGTACGAGCAGTACTTC
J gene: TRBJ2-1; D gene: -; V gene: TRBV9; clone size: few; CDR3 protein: CASSGRVDLNEQFF; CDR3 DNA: TGTGCCAGCAGCGGGCGCGTGGACTTAAATGAGCAGTTCTTC